The T cell receptor beta chain under discussion was sequenced for a study of read filtering for tumor transcriptome and immune sequencing. This clonotype was found many times. This library used 300 to 450 ng RNA and molecular barcoded adaptors spanning alpha/delta and beta/gamma chains. TCRdb re-derived calls from the reads in MiXCR, one entry per CDR3 protein. This repertoire shows about 90,000 distinct CDR3 sequences, 12% found once; its top ten account for about 16%. CDR1 is SGHRS, CDR2 YFSETQ, per germline. The CDR3 is 15 residues long. The J segment lost 0 bases and the V segment lost 5 bases, leaving 4 bases of the junction unmatched.

This receptor was obtained from a donor at least 40 years old with multiple myeloma. The V and J genes are TRBV5-1 and TRBJ2-1; TRBD2 aligns across 8 bases. Material for sequencing was a population of CD138-negative cells sorted from bone marrow. CDR3 region: CASSYGTSSYNEQFF. CDR3 in DNA: TGCGCCAGCAGTTACGGGACTAGCTCCTACAATGAGCAGTTCTTC.